This note documents a single TCR beta chain sequence. The V end lost 0 bases, the J end lost 6 bases, and 7 bases lay between the germline ends. The CDR3 extends over 13 amino acids. The germline V gene encodes CDR1 LGHNA and CDR2 YSLEER. This sample stems from a study of T cells in Graves' hyperthyroidism and ophthalmopathy. Amplification yielded TCR beta CDR3 regions, with RNA transcripts as the source. TCR CDR3 regions were first amplified by RT-PCR with HTBI primers. TCRdb recomputed calls from the multiplex PCR reads with MiXCR, one row per CDR3 protein. The sample consists of 700,000 or so distinct CDR3 sequences, about 14% of them appearing once.

The V gene is TRBV4-3, the J gene TRBJ2-3; unclear D gene. This clonotype originated in a woman between 50 and 59 years old with Graves' ophthalmopathy. What was sequenced was blood. The CDR3 DNA is TGCGCCAGCAGCCAAGATTTAGATGATACGCAGTATTTT. This gives the protein CASSQDLDDTQYF.